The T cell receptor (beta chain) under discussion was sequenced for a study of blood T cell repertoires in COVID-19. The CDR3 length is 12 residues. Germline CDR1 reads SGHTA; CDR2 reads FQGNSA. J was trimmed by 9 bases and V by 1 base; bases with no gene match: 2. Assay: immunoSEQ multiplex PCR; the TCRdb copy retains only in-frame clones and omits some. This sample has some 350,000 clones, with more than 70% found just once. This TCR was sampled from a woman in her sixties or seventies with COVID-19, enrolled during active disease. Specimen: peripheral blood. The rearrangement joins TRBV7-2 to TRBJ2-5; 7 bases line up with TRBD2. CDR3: CASSLGGGAQYF. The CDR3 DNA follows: TGTGCCAGCAGCTTAGGGGGGGGTGCCCAGTACTTC.